Here is one T cell receptor (beta chain) with its context. The data originate from a study of blood T cell repertoires in COVID-19. Trimming removed 2 bases at V and 3 bases at J, with 5 bases between. The CDR3 runs 12 residues. The germline gives CDR1 MDHEN, CDR2 SYDVKM. The protocol was immunoSEQ multiplex PCR, while the TCRdb copy is restricted to in-frame clones and leaves out a portion. The profile shows tens of thousands of clones, more than 75% of them singletons. Material: peripheral blood. The source is a man in his forties or fifties with active or convalescent COVID-19. The chain uses TRBV28 and TRBJ2-7; no clear D gene. DNA of the CDR3: TGTGCCAGCAGTTTAGGTAGCTACGAGCAGTACGTC. It yields the protein CASSLGSYEQYV.